The rows below give T cell receptor beta chains drawn from one sample of a study of blood T cell repertoires in COVID-19. TCRdb's table, derived via immunoSEQ multiplex PCR, lists solely in-frame clones and lacks some. Of approximately 130,000 clones in the sample, 75% to 90% are singletons; the top ten hold roughly 18%. Sequencing was done on a sample of PBMCs or T cells enriched from blood (not recorded which). The receptors were gathered from a man aged 25-45 years who had recovered from COVID-19. Each CDR3 is given with its conserved first and last residue.

j_gene | v_gene | CDR3aa
TRBJ1-3 | TRBV6-5 | CASSLQGIGNTIYF
TRBJ2-1 | TRBV7-6 | CASSLSGLAAYNEQFF
TRBJ1-3 | TRBV11-2 | CASTTTGRLENTIYF
TRBJ1-5 | TRBV7-2 | CASSLATGTGRNQPQHF
TRBJ1-1 | TRBV12-3/TRBV12-4 | CASSLNSYTEAFF
TRBJ1-5 | TRBV29-1 | CSVEISGGSGQPQHF
TRBJ1-2 | TRBV19 | CASIPRTGGFYGYTF
TRBJ2-2 | TRBV6-5 | CASSYSRLRGAGELFF
TRBJ2-1 | TRBV10-2 | CASSVGGGPYNEQFF
TRBJ2-2 | TRBV5-1 | CASSSTGYTGELFF
TRBJ1-5 | TRBV6-1 | CASSEYGTGGNQPQHF
TRBJ1-5 | TRBV19 | CASSRDLNQPQHF
TRBJ2-2 | TRBV5-4 | CASSLWVGQGVTGELFF
TRBJ2-1 | TRBV4-1 | CASSQFAGTGFDEQFF
TRBJ2-5 | TRBV4-1 | CASSTSWTSDSETQYF
TRBJ1-1 | TRBV29-1 | CSVEGRAGGLNTEAFF
TRBJ1-2 | TRBV5-6 | CASSKRTALYDYTF
TRBJ2-6 | TRBV5-5 | CASGRQPSGANVLTF
TRBJ2-2 | TRBV18 | CASSIGQGDTGELFF
TRBJ2-5 | TRBV7-2 | CASSFWPGGMETQYF
TRBJ1-4 | TRBV7-9 | CASNTQGEKLFF
TRBJ1-1 | TRBV12-3/TRBV12-4 | CASSYDRVTEAFF
TRBJ2-2 | TRBV10-3 | CATTRQPEGGELFF
TRBJ1-2 | TRBV15 | CATSRGDSFSYGYTF
TRBJ1-1 | TRBV5-4 | CASSFTGAMNTEAFF
TRBJ1-1 | TRBV5-1 | CASSGSDSLNTEAFF
TRBJ2-5 | TRBV3-1/TRBV3-2 | CASSQVSQETQYF
TRBJ1-3 | TRBV5-1 | CASSLAAAAGNTIYF
TRBJ2-2 | TRBV19 | CASNLGTSHTGELFF